This entry describes one T cell receptor (beta chain). Clones were sequenced by immunoSEQ multiplex PCR, and TCRdb holds only the in-frame ones, with some missing. The profile shows roughly 1,100,000 clones, under 80% of them singletons. The CDR3 contains 15 residues. The junction had 6 bases not matched to a gene; V was cut back by 8 bases and J by 2 bases. CDR1 and CDR2 from the germline V gene are MDHEN and SYDVKM. These data belong to a study of shared clonotypes between healthy human individuals. The origin of this receptor is a man aged 18 to 29 in good health. The rearrangement joins TRBV28 to TRBJ2-5; 12 bases fit TRBD2. Material for sequencing was memory CD4+ T cells sorted from blood. The subset was: CD45RA-negative fraction. The CDR3 here is CASRAGTSGQETQYF. CDR3 nucleotide sequence: TGTGCCAGCCGCGCTGGGACTAGCGGGCAAGAGACCCAGTACTTC.